This TCR beta chain was recorded in a study of blood T cell repertoires in COVID-19. About the research overall: COVID-19 samples collected from the United States, Italy and Spain covered acute and convalescent phases. The cDNA or gDNA used as material had been derived from T cells, B-cell-depleted T cells, or PBMCs.

Per the original methods: Nucleated cell number was recorded as an estimate derived from reference gene primer amplification. Sequencing was performed with immunoSEQ multiplex PCR; in TCRdb, only in-frame clones are kept and a portion is missing. The DNA was the basis for D and trimming; V, J and clone size are from that table. Of approximately 210,000 clones listed, 92% are singletons. This CDR3 spans 16 amino acids. Trimming stripped 7 bases from V and 2 bases from J, with 20 bases between. The germline CDR1 and CDR2 sequences are MDHEN and SYDVKM. This clonotype originated in a man aged 25 to 40 with acute or convalescent COVID-19. The specimen sequenced was peripheral blood. This rearrangement joins TRBV28 to TRBJ1-1; D perhaps matches TRBD1 (5 bases). The DNA of the CDR3 is TGTGCCAGCAATCGGAGGGGTCGCCAATTCAACACTGAAGCTTTCTTT. Translated, it gives CASNRRGRQFNTEAFF.